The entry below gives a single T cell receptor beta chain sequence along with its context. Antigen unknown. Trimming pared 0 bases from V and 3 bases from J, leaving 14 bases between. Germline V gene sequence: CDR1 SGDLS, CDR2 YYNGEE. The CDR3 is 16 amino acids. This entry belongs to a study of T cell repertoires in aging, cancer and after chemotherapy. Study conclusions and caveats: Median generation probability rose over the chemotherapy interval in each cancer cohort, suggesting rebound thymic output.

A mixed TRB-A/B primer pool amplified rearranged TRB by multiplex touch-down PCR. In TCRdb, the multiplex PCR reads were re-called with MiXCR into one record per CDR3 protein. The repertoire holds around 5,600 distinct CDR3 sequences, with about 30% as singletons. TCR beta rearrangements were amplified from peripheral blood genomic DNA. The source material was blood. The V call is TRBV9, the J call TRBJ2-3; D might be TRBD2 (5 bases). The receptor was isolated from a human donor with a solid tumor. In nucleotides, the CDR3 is TGTGCCAGCAGCGTAGGAGCGGCCCTCAGGACAGATACGCAGTATTTT. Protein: CASSVGAALRTDTQYF.